The entry below gives a single TCR beta chain sequence along with its context. The data stem from a study of blood T cell repertoires in COVID-19. Study-level information: Samples representing acute and convalescent COVID-19 were sourced from the United States, Italy and Spain. PBMCs, B-cell-depleted T cells, or T cells were the source of the cDNA or gDNA that made up the material.

Authors' data handling: Estimated nucleated cell counts came from reference gene primer amplification. Repertoires were generated with immunoSEQ multiplex PCR, while TCRdb's copy carries only in-frame clones and drops some. The D gene and trimming were derived from the DNA, and the V and J assignments and clone size from that table. The data show 250,000 to 300,000 clones, approximately 90% seen once. The germline CDR1 and CDR2 sequences are MNHEY and SVGAGI. Trimming took 6 bases from V and 5 from J; bases not matched to a gene: 1. The CDR3 is 12 amino acids. The rearrangement joins TRBV6-5 to TRBJ2-5; 9 nucleotides match TRBD1. Material: peripheral blood. This clonotype was sampled from a man younger than 30 with active or convalescent COVID-19. The CDR3 region is CASRTGGETQYF. In DNA form, the CDR3 reads TGTGCCAGCAGGACAGGGGGGGAGACCCAGTACTTC.